These 6 T cell receptor beta chains came from one sample sequenced in a study of vaccination and CD4 T cells after COVID-19. Treatment specified: 10-day PBMC culture with coronavirus spike peptide pools or control peptides (ViraFEST assay). Their recognized antigens are unknown. The Oncomine TCR Beta short-read assay sequenced DNA from cultured CD4+ T cells. One entry per CDR3 protein, called by TCRdb with MiXCR from the PCR reads. This sample has roughly 14,000 distinct CDR3 sequences, with roughly 50% found just once. Sequenced input: CD4+ T cells from blood, cultured in vitro. The origin of the receptors is a human donor who had recovered from COVID-19.

V usage is TRBV30 and J usage is TRBJ2-7; possible D gene TRBD2, 6 bases. The ends were cut back, 0 bases at V and 3 bases at J, with 12 bases in the middle. Per the germline V gene, CDR1 is GTSNPN and CDR2 is SVGIG (reference sequence). This CDR3 region has 14 residues. The CDR3 protein is CAWSVGGPVYEQYF. CDR3 DNA sequence: TGTGCCTGGAGTGTCGGGGGTCCCGTCTACGAGCAGTACTTC.

The chain carries TRBV29-1 and TRBJ2-1, with D unresolved. V lost 4 bases to trimming and J lost 1 base, with 11 bases between them. CDR1 SQVTM and CDR2 ANQGSEA come from the germline V gene. The CDR3 covers 14 residues. CDR3: CSVVRQSSYNEQFF. The CDR3 coding sequence is TGCAGCGTTGTGAGGCAGTCGTCCTACAATGAGCAGTTCTTC.

In its sample, this clonotype was seen a few times. This chain links TRBV20-1 with TRBJ1-4; 7 nucleotides align to TRBD1. Germline V gene lookup returns CDR1 DFQATT and CDR2 SNEGSKA (reference sequence). There are 14 residues in the CDR3. The trim removed 5 bases at V and 6 bases at J, leaving 9 bases unmatched. In nucleotides, the CDR3 is TGCAGTGCTCTATCCGGGACAGCTCATGAAAAACTGTTTTTT. It is translated as CSALSGTAHEKLFF.

This clonotype was picked up a small number of times. The chain carries TRBV24-1 and TRBJ2-2, with 13 bases that match TRBD2. Germline values: CDR1 KGHDR, CDR2 SFDVKD. There are 16 residues in the CDR3. The V and J ends lost 3 bases and 6 bases, in that order; junction bases with no gene match: 3. The CDR3 DNA sequence: TGTGCCACCAGTGATGCGGGACTAGCGGGACCCGGGGAGCTGTTTTTT. Translated, it gives CATSDAGLAGPGELFF.

The V call is TRBV7-9, the J call TRBJ1-5; tentative D call: TRBD1 (5 bases). The CDR3 extends over 12 amino acids. The germline CDR1 and CDR2 sequences are SEHNR and FQNEAQ (reference sequence). Trimming stripped 5 bases from V and 15 bases from J, with 17 bases between. In nucleotides, the CDR3 is TGTGCCAGCAGCCCCCGCCAGGGAAGATGGCATTTT. Translating it yields CASSPRQGRWHF.

This clonotype was observed a few times. CDR3 amino acids: CASSRNRGNSPLHF. The DNA of the CDR3 is TGTGCCAGCAGCAGGAACAGGGGAAATTCACCCCTCCACTTT. V is TRBV11-2 and J is TRBJ1-6; 7 positions agree with TRBD1. V dropped 5 bases and J dropped 7; count of bases not matched to a gene: 5. Germline V lookup: CDR1 SGHAT, CDR2 FQNNGV. The CDR3 sequence is 14 residues long. Full variable domain (remainder filled in from reference TRBV11-2 and TRBJ1-6): EAGVAQSPRYKIIEKRQSVAFWCNPISGHATLYWYQQILGQGPKLLIQFQNNGVVDDSQLPKDRFSAERLKGVDSTLKIQPAKLEDSAVYLCASSRNRGNSPLHFGNGTRLTVT.